This TCR beta chain was documented in a study of human T cells and chemical hapten exposure. Study findings and constraints: Among TCRs, those above 1 in 1000 frequency were unaffected by DPC sensitization.

In this sample, this clonotype turned up many times. Its target is not known. Germline is not matched at one junction end, which may reflect a read error. The study's library attached unique molecular identifiers to single cDNA molecules. Original methodology: Sampled TCR counts reached a median of around 94,000 per sample, with values ranging from about 23,224 to 690,600. Via MiXCR, TCRdb re-called the reads, giving one row per CDR3 protein. TCRdb's processing, not the study's, gives the V and J calls here. The profile shows 95,000 to 150,000 distinct CDR3 sequences, 8.5% of them singletons. Unseparated into fractions, whole blood served as the source from which total RNA was extracted. CDR3 length: 11 residues.

The chain links TRBV12-3 or TRBV12-4 to TRBJ2-1; either TRBD1 or TRBD2 may supply D (5 bases each). Source material: whole blood. This sequence originates from a human donor in good health. Some clones in this sample may be carry-over from other donors' samples. CDR3 nucleotides: TGTGCCAGCAGTCCGGGACCAGGTTTATTTTTC. Amino acid sequence: CASSPGPGLFF.